One and the same sample provided the 3 T cell receptor beta chains below, sequenced in a study of blood T cell repertoires in COVID-19. Repertoires were generated with immunoSEQ multiplex PCR, while TCRdb's copy carries only in-frame clones and drops some. The sample has roughly 37,000 clones; around 80% are singletons. Sequenced: peripheral blood. These receptors all come from a man in his fifties or sixties with acute or convalescent COVID-19.

CDR3 in DNA: TGCAGCGTTGGTGCAGGCCCGGGGGAGCTGTTTTTT. Encoded protein: CSVGAGPGELFF. The gene calls are TRBV29-1 and TRBJ2-2, with D unclear. Germline V CDR1 and CDR2: SQVTM, ANQGSEA. The CDR3 contains 12 residues. V lost 4 bases to trimming and J lost 8 bases, with 11 bases between them.

This rearrangement joins TRBV2 to TRBJ2-1; D may be TRBD1 (5 bases). Germline V gene data show CDR1 as SNHLY and CDR2 as FYNNEI. The CDR3 has 16 amino acids. Trimming removed 4 bases from V and 0 bases from J, with 13 bases in between. This chain's CDR3 is CASSGVTRVSYNEQFF. The CDR3 DNA is TGTGCCAGCAGTGGGGTCACCAGGGTCTCCTACAATGAGCAGTTCTTC.

V is TRBV5-1 and J is TRBJ2-4, with unresolved D. Trimming cost V 4 bases and J 0 bases, with 11 bases left between them. The CDR3 totals 15 residues. Per germline, CDR1 SGHRS and CDR2 YFSETQ. CDR3 DNA: TGCGCCAGCAGCGCAGGTCTCATAGCCAAAAACATTCAGTACTTC. The encoded protein is CASSAGLIAKNIQYF.